This T cell receptor (beta chain) appears in the sequencing data of a study of shared T cell receptors in the human thymus (dated by TCRdb to about 2021). Regarding the research as a whole: The study examined how self-reactive, shared T-cell receptor alpha chains are generated in the human thymus.

Taken from cysteine to phenylalanine, the CDR3 has 12 residues. CDR3 DNA only is kept here, 36 bases in frame from base 1. Per the germline V gene, MNHNS is the CDR1 and SASEGT is the CDR2. Relative to germline, V is 8 bases shorter and J is 3 bases shorter, with 7 bases between their ends. The protocol used for the library was the immunoSEQ multiplex PCR assay. The clones in this table, taken by TCRdb from immuneACCESS, are in-frame only. Not every clone is retained; where verified, under half of the shortfall comes from an unresolved V gene, and the cause of the rest is unknown. For this sample the table gives hundreds of thousands of clones, of which more than 70% were detected only once. Together, the top ten hold about 0.0094% of the sample. With regard to this clone: Its antigen specificity is not known. No base qualities exist here, and no much larger clone lies one base off it.

These data were also reused for a study on human thymus T cells. Per that second paper: Donors were immunologically healthy infants undergoing open corrective cardiac surgery for congenital heart defects in Finland. The thymus tissue came from surgical resects taken out during corrective cardiac surgery. Both the thymic and the peripheral blood repertoires appeared to show biased V and J gene segment usage. The related research found that thymic TCR repertoires overlapped highly between unrelated individuals. The study described the TCR alpha and beta repertoires in about eight infant thymus samples and a few matching peripheral blood samples. Donor ages ranging from about 7 to 250 days were recorded, and a handful of male and a couple of female infants were included in the cohort. Thymocytes were freed from the tissue by mechanical means and kept at -70 degrees C as pellets of roughly 10-32 million cells. A QIAsymphony instrument was used to extract genomic DNA from frozen cell pellets. Using the immunoSEQ multiplex PCR assay, the TCRB and TCRAD loci were amplified from a standardized quantity of quality-controlled genomic DNA. The amplicons covered the V(D)J region and were long enough to include the CDR3 and to identify the V and J genes. The amplicons were sequenced on an Illumina platform via the commercial immunoSEQ service. Primer bias and sequencing errors were corrected as previously described, and TCRAD and TCRB were defined on the basis of the IMGT database. The repertoires were analysed using immunoSEQ Analyzer 3.0 and VDJTools for basic statistics, V/J segment usage, diversity estimates, rarefaction and pairwise overlap. Diversity was estimated with Chao1, ChaoE, Efron-Thisted, Shannon and inverse Simpson indices, and also on datasets down-sampled to the smallest sample. Repertoire overlap was assessed by strict matching of CDR3 nucleotide sequence, V gene and J gene, and clustering was done by Jaccard-based multidimensional scaling. On average, thymus samples yielded hundreds of thousands of unique TCRB clonotypes, whereas blood samples yielded approximately 90,000.

The rearrangement joined TRBV6-1 to TRBJ2-2, with the D gene call left open. The TCR was taken from a boy in the first two years of life with a congenital heart defect. Donor details come from another sample of the same person, matched by shared clones. Sequenced material: thymocytes. The DNA sequence is TGTGCCAGCGGCCGTCACACCGGGGAGCTGTTTTTT. Translated, it gives CASGRHTGELFF.